Listed here are 17 T cell receptor beta chains from one sample, sequenced in a study of T cell repertoires in cytomegalovirus infection. A single record per CDR3 protein comes from TCRdb applying MiXCR to the reads. The sample includes hundreds of thousands of distinct CDR3 sequences, roughly 46% seen only once; the top ten take 43%. For these receptors, no antigen is known. The sequenced sample was cultured PBMCs, obtained from culture after CMV antigen stimulation. These receptor sequences come from a human donor in good health (CMV status not recorded). Some clones in this sample may be carry-over from other donors' samples.

The chain carries TRBV7-9 and TRBJ2-7; D gene unclear. Germline values: CDR1 SEHNR, CDR2 FQNEAQ (reference sequence). This CDR3 is built from 14 residues. Trimming stripped 4 bases from V and 4 bases from J, with 14 bases between. CDR3: CASSSPVVRYEQYF. CDR3 coding DNA: TGTGCCAGCAGCTCCCCGGTGGTGAGGTACGAGCAGTACTTC.

This clonotype was seen only a few times. The chain carries TRBV5-4 and TRBJ2-3, with TRBD2 as a possible D gene (5 bases). This CDR3 has 16 residues. V was clipped by 6 bases and J by 4 bases, with 21 bases between them. Germline values: CDR1 SGHNT, CDR2 YYREEE (reference sequence). The CDR3 region has the DNA TGTGCCAGCACCCCGGACGCCGCCCGCGGGCCAGATACGCAGTATTTT. The encoded protein is CASTPDAARGPDTQYF.

This chain joins TRBV6-1 and TRBJ2-5; 10 bases are shared with TRBD1. Germline CDR1 MNHNS, CDR2 SASEGT. This CDR3 has 13 residues. V trimming: 10 bases; J trimming: 2 bases; junction bases outside the gene matches: 4. CDR3 amino acids: CATLDRGQETQYF. The DNA of the CDR3 is TGTGCCACACTGGACAGGGGGCAAGAGACCCAGTACTTC.

As regards this clonotype: The CDR3 does not close with the conserved phenylalanine or tryptophan, likely indicating a read error. J is TRBJ2-2 and V is TRBV7-9; the D gene is possibly TRBD1 (5 bases). From germline, CDR1 is SEHNR and CDR2 FQNEAQ (reference sequence). The CDR3 is 14 residues long. Trimming cost V 4 bases and J 6 bases, with 12 bases left between them. CDR3 sequence reads: CASSSHIGAGELFL. CDR3 DNA: TGTGCCAGCAGCTCACACATAGGGGCCGGGGAGCTGTTTCTT.

The rearrangement joins TRBV20-1 to TRBJ2-2; possibly TRBD2 for D (6 bases). V was shortened by 3 bases and J by 8 bases, with 16 bases between the two germline ends. Looked up from germline, CDR1 is DFQATT and CDR2 is SNEGSKA (reference sequence). CDR3 size: 14 residues. The CDR3 region has the DNA TGCAGTGCTAGTCCGGGCGGGGTGACGGGGGAGCTGTTTTTT. This codes for CSASPGGVTGELFF.

The sample holds a few counts of this clonotype. This chain joins TRBV5-1 and TRBJ1-1, with D possibly matching TRBD1 (6 bases). The germline CDR1 and CDR2 sequences are SGHRS and YFSETQ. The CDR3 length is 15 residues. The V end lost 0 bases, the J end lost 6 bases, and 15 bases lay between the germline ends. CDR3 bases: TGCGCCAGCAGCTTGGCAAACACAGGGACCGCTGAAGCTTTCTTT. Its protein is CASSLANTGTAEAFF.

The chain couples TRBV7-2 to TRBJ1-6, with D perhaps TRBD1 (6 bases). Germline assignment: CDR1 SGHTA and CDR2 FQGNSA. CDR3 length: 15 amino acids. V was pared by 5 bases and J by 7 bases, with 15 bases between. CDR3 sequence: CASSARGGANSPLHF. The CDR3 coding sequence is TGTGCCAGCAGCGCCCGGGGGGGGGCCAATTCACCCCTCCACTTT.

This sequence joins TRBV7-8 and TRBJ1-2; D may be TRBD1 (5 bases). Germline CDR1 SGHVS, CDR2 FQNEAQ. Between the trimmed V and J ends, which lost 5 bases and 2 bases, there was a span of 12 bases. The CDR3 totals 14 residues. CDR3 protein: CASSGQDRNYGYTF. The CDR3, as DNA: TGTGCCAGCAGCGGACAAGACAGAAACTATGGCTACACCTTC.

The chain employs TRBV2 and TRBJ2-1, with unresolved D. CDR3 size: 13 residues. V gave up 6 bases and J gave up 4 bases, with 10 bases separating them. The germline gives CDR1 SNHLY, CDR2 FYNNEI. CDR3: CASSSLRYNEQFF. In nucleotides, the CDR3 is TGTGCCAGCAGCAGCCTTAGGTACAATGAGCAGTTCTTC.

The V call is TRBV28, the J call TRBJ1-6; D is ambiguous. V was clipped by 5 bases and J by 9 bases, with 14 bases between them. Germline V gene sequence: CDR1 MDHEN, CDR2 SYDVKM. CDR3 length: 14 residues. CDR3 sequence reads: CASSPPGRSSPLHF. In DNA form, the CDR3 reads TGTGCCAGCAGTCCCCCGGGGAGGAGTTCACCCCTCCACTTT. Together with reference TRBV28 and TRBJ1-6, the CDR3 gives the full variable domain: DVKVTQSSRYLVKRTGEKVFLECVQDMDHENMFWYRQDPGLGLRLIYFSYDVKMKEKGDIPEGYSVSREKKERFSLILESASTNQTSMYLCASSPPGRSSPLHFGNGTRLTVT.

This clonotype was detected a few times. The chain combines TRBV11-2 with TRBJ2-5; TRBD2 aligns across 12 bases. The germline CDR1 and CDR2 sequences are SGHAT and FQNNGV. Trimming at V came to 5 bases and at J to 5 bases, leaving 21 bases not matched to a gene. The CDR3 runs to 20 residues. This CDR3 is CASSTLSASGRAPLQETQYF. The CDR3 DNA reads TGTGCCAGCAGCACCCTGAGTGCTAGCGGGAGGGCCCCGCTTCAGGAGACCCAGTACTTC.

This clonotype has a single count. CDR3 sequence (DNA): TGTGCCAGCCACCCAACAGGGGCCGCTGAAGCTTTCTTT. Its translation is CASHPTGAAEAFF. The chain employs TRBV27 and TRBJ1-1, with 7 nucleotides matching TRBD1. CDR3 length: 13 amino acids. Per the germline V gene, CDR1 is MNHEY and CDR2 is SMNVEV (reference sequence). Germline trimming cut 8 bases from V and 6 bases from J; bases unmatched to any gene: 9.

This clonotype was recorded a few times. This chain uses TRBV7-8 with TRBJ1-5, with TRBD1 as a possible D gene (5 bases). V was cut by 5 bases and J by 5 bases, with 13 bases left in between. This CDR3 contains 14 residues. The germline V gene encodes CDR1 SGHVS and CDR2 FQNEAQ. For the CDR3, the DNA is TGTGCCAGCAGCCCCACTTGGGGGGATCAGCCCCAGCATTTT. Amino acids: CASSPTWGDQPQHF.

This sequence joins TRBV12-5 and TRBJ2-3; the D is unclear. The CDR3 loop spans 13 amino acids. V shed 5 bases and J shed 2 bases, with 8 bases lying between them. Per the germline V gene, CDR1 is LGHNT and CDR2 is FRNRAP. The CDR3 spells CASGEKDTDTQYF. In DNA, the CDR3 is TGTGCTAGTGGTGAGAAGGACACAGATACGCAGTATTTT.

This clonotype was observed a few times. V and J are TRBV6-1 and TRBJ2-3; D remains ambiguous. The CDR3 contains 13 residues. Looked up from germline, CDR1 is MNHNS and CDR2 is SASEGT. V was shortened by 3 bases and J by 2 bases, with 6 bases between the two germline ends. CDR3 sequence (DNA): TGTGCCAGCAGTGATACCCTCACAGATACGCAGTATTTT. Protein sequence: CASSDTLTDTQYF.

The chain has TRBV7-9 and TRBJ2-3; 12 bases agree with TRBD2. Trimming cost V 5 bases and J 3 bases; bases outside gene matches: 3. Per the germline V gene, CDR1 is SEHNR and CDR2 is FQNEAQ (reference sequence). CDR3 length: 15 amino acids. In DNA form, the CDR3 reads TGTGCCAGCAGCCCCACTAGCGGGAGGACAGATACGCAGTATTTT. This translates into CASSPTSGRTDTQYF.

The chain recombines TRBV6-8 with TRBJ2-6; tentatively, D is TRBD1 (6 bases). Germline-derived CDR1 and CDR2 are MNHGY and SAAAGT. The CDR3 extends over 15 amino acids. V was trimmed by 6 bases and J by 2 bases, leaving 11 bases between them. The CDR3 DNA reads as TGTGCCAGCAGAGAAAACAGGGCTGGGGCCAACGTCCTGACTTTC. This encodes CASRENRAGANVLTF.